The 9 T cell receptor beta chains reported below all come from one sample, sequenced in a study of T cell responses to AZD1222 COVID-19 vaccine. Sequencing was performed with immunoSEQ multiplex PCR; in TCRdb, only in-frame clones are kept and a portion is missing. Here the sample spans about 150,000 clones, 91% being singletons. Source: peripheral blood, taken 28 days after the second AZD1222 dose. The receptors were gathered from an adult who received the AZD1222 COVID-19 vaccine.

The V and J genes are TRBV4-1 and TRBJ2-1, with 8 bases lining up with TRBD2. Per the germline V gene, CDR1 is MGHRA and CDR2 is YSYEKL. V was pared by 4 bases and J by 2 bases, with 10 bases of the junction left unmatched. The CDR3 length is 17 residues. The CDR3 region has the DNA TGCGCCAGCAGCCTCATCAACGGGGGGGCAGCCTACAATGAGCAGTTCTTC. Translation gives CASSLINGGAAYNEQFF.

This chain connects TRBV5-1 to TRBJ2-5, with a tentative D call TRBD1 (8 bases). From germline, CDR1 is SGHRS and CDR2 YFSETQ. Trimming pared 4 bases from V and 4 bases from J, leaving 14 bases between. The CDR3 is 14 amino acids. The CDR3 nucleotides read TGCGCCAGCAGCGTTAACAGGGGGGGAGAGACCCAGTACTTC. Amino acid sequence: CASSVNRGGETQYF.

This clone has a single count. The gene calls are TRBV14 and TRBJ1-2; a possible D gene is TRBD1 (6 bases). There are 15 residues in the CDR3. CDR1 is SGHDN and CDR2 is FVKESK in the germline V gene. The V gene lost 4 bases and the J gene lost 1 base, with 13 bases spanning the gap. As DNA, the CDR3 is TGTGCCAGCAGCCCCGGAGGACAGATTAACTATGGCTACACCTTC. Translating gives CASSPGGQINYGYTF. The variable domain in full, completed from reference TRBV14 and TRBJ1-2, reads EAGVTQFPSHSVIEKGQTVTLRCDPISGHDNLYWYRRVMGKEIKFLLHFVKESKQDESGMPNNRFLAERTGGTYSTLKVQPAELEDSGVYFCASSPGGQINYGYTFGSGTRLTVV.

The V and J genes are TRBV2 and TRBJ2-1, with 10 bases identical to TRBD2. J lost 1 base, V lost 7 bases, and 10 bases had no gene match. The length of the CDR3 is 17 residues. Germline CDR1 is SNHLY and CDR2 is FYNNEI. CDR3 in amino acids: CASNPSGGLLSYNEQFF. The CDR3 DNA reads TGTGCCAGCAATCCTAGCGGGGGCCTACTTTCCTACAATGAGCAGTTCTTC.

The CDR3 region is CASSWDSAQPQHF. The CDR3 nucleotides read TGCGCCAGCAGTTGGGACAGCGCCCAGCCCCAGCATTTT. The chain links TRBV10-1 to TRBJ1-5; 7 nucleotides agree with TRBD1. CDR3 length equals 13 residues. Germline V gives CDR1 WNHNN, CDR2 SYGVQD (reference sequence). Trimming cost V 5 bases and J 7 bases; bases outside gene matches: 5.

The V and J genes are TRBV27 and TRBJ2-1, with 7 positions matching TRBD2. Germline values: CDR1 MNHEY, CDR2 SMNVEV (reference sequence). J was trimmed by 4 bases and V by 5 bases; bases with no gene match: 5. The CDR3 runs 14 residues. CDR3 region: CASSPVAGYNEQFF. The CDR3 DNA follows: TGTGCCAGCAGTCCCGTAGCGGGTTACAATGAGCAGTTCTTC.

This chain connects TRBV19 to TRBJ1-1, with a possible D match to TRBD1 (6 bases). The CDR3 is made up of 15 amino acids. V lost 9 bases, J lost 5 bases, and 22 bases lay in between. Germline lookup yields CDR1 LNHDA and CDR2 SQIVND (reference sequence). CDR3 residues: CASRPQGPPGTEAFF. Written as DNA, the CDR3 is TGTGCCAGCCGACCCCAGGGGCCCCCGGGGACTGAAGCTTTCTTT.

This chain's CDR3 is CASNPPRGGSTDTQYF. The CDR3 DNA sequence: TGTGCCAGCAACCCTCCGCGGGGGGGAAGCACAGATACGCAGTATTTT. This chain uses TRBV7-2 with TRBJ2-3; TRBD2 matches 9 bases. The CDR3 extends over 16 amino acids. The V segment lost 7 bases and the J segment 0 bases; nucleotides outside the gene matches: 8. Germline loops: CDR1 SGHTA, CDR2 FQGNSA. The full variable domain, rest sourced from reference TRBV7-2 and TRBJ2-3, is GAGVSQSPSNKVTEKGKDVELRCDPISGHTALYWYRQSLGQGLEFLIYFQGNSAPDKSGLPSDRFSAERTGGSVSTLTIQRTQQEDSAVYLCASNPPRGGSTDTQYFGPGTRLTVL.

This chain connects TRBV4-1 to TRBJ1-1; no reliable D call. V was pared by 4 bases and J by 1 base, with 16 bases between. CDR1 MGHRA and CDR2 YSYEKL come from the germline V gene. The CDR3 extends over 16 amino acids. The CDR3 DNA is TGCGCCAGCAGCCCAGTCCGGGTTGTGGCGAACACTGAAGCTTTCTTT. The encoded protein is CASSPVRVVANTEAFF.